This T cell receptor (beta chain) was found in a study of cytomegalovirus exposure and HLA in healthy donors. The CDR3 loop spans 18 amino acids. CDR1 and CDR2 from the germline V gene are SEHNR and FQNEAQ (reference sequence). As regards this clone: The target antigen is unknown. Relative to the germline gene, one junction end is altered; a read error may explain this.

PCR amplification relied on 60 Vbeta primers (plus 13 Jbeta primers). Authors' analysis steps: As a later analysis found, there were approximately 80 million unique TCR beta chains, of which roughly 11 million were shared. Generated by immunoSEQ multiplex PCR, the TCRdb table keeps only in-frame clones and is missing some. V, J and clone size derive from that table, while D and trimming were established from the DNA sequence. The data contain 120,000 to 150,000 clones, over 60% of them seen just once; the ten biggest clones take up approximately 1.8%. Findings and limits, study-wide: Researchers counted roughly 150 TCR beta chains as cytomegalovirus-associated. Presence/absence analysis assumed near-uniform sequencing depth across donors. Most of the CMV-associated TCR beta chains (in a later analysis) appeared to be HLA-restricted.

The TCR was taken from a man aged 40-55 years in good health and CMV-seronegative. The specimen sequenced was PBMCs. The chain combines TRBV7-9 with TRBJ2-1, with TRBD2 matching over 16 bases. CDR3 protein: CSSSLTSAGTSGRGEQFF. CDR3 coding DNA: TGTTCCAGCAGCTTAACTTCCGCCGGGACTAGCGGGAGGGGAGAGCAGTTCTTC.